This T cell receptor beta chain was obtained from a study of graft-versus-host responses after intestinal transplantation. Study overall: Multivisceral, liver-intestinal, or isolated intestinal grafts were transplanted into recipients.

Between the trimmed V and J ends, which lost 0 bases and 5 bases, there was a span of 11 bases. CDR1 and CDR2 from the germline V gene are SGHRS and YFSETQ. The CDR3 extends over 14 amino acids. Study-wide findings and caveats: In recipient marrow, GvH clones were found, and some appeared first in ileum or blood.

On this clone itself: What it binds is unknown.

The protocol was immunoSEQ multiplex PCR, while the TCRdb copy is restricted to in-frame clones and leaves out a portion. The sample lists around 110,000 clones; about 92% were seen once. The clonotype originates from a human donor who was the organ donor for an intestinal transplant. Here the sequenced sample was unstimulated CD8+ T cells sorted from spleen or lymph node cells, taken before transplant. The chain recombines TRBV5-1 with TRBJ2-5; D is possibly TRBD1 or TRBD2 (6 bases each). In DNA form, the CDR3 reads TGCGCCAGCAGCTTGGGGGGGGCCCCCGAGACCCAGTACTTC. Protein product: CASSLGGAPETQYF.